The T cell receptor (beta chain) under discussion was sequenced for a study of T cells in Graves' hyperthyroidism and ophthalmopathy. General study points: Among thyroid clonotypes expanded above 0.001, most also appeared in blood.

The PBMCs had their origin in about 9.7 ml of fresh peripheral blood. CDR3 length: 15 amino acids. CDR1 MNHNS and CDR2 SASEGT come from the germline V gene. TCR beta CDR3 sequences were amplified from RNA transcripts. Researchers ran a first-round RT-PCR on the TCR CDR3 using the HTBI primer set. TCRdb fed the multiplex PCR reads into MiXCR, producing one record per CDR3 protein. Of fewer than 650,000 distinct CDR3 sequences in the sample, around 14% were seen once. As for this clonotype: As yet, its antigen is unknown. At one end, the junction sequence differs from germline, possibly due to a read error.

The TCR originated in a woman aged 18-29 years with Graves' ophthalmopathy. Sequences were obtained from blood. V and J are TRBV6-1 and TRBJ2-2; D might be TRBD2 (5 bases). CDR3 bases: TGTGCCAGCCGCCCCCTTGGCACGAACACCGGGGAGCTGGTTTTT. It encodes CASRPLGTNTGELVF.